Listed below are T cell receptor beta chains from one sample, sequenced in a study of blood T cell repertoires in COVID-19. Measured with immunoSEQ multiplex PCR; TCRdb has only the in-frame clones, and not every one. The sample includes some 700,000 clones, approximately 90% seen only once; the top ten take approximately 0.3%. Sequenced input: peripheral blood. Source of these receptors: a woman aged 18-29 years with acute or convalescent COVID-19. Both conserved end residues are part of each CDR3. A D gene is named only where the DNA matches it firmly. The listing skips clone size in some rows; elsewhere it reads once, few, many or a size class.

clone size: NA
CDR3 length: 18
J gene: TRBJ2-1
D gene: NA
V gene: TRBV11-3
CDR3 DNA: TGTGCCAGCAGCTTAGCATCAGGGGACAGCCGGGGGATCAATGAGCAGTTCTTC
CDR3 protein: CASSLASGDSRGINEQFF

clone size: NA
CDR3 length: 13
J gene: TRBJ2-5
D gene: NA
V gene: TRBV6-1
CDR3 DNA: TGTGCCAGCAGTGAGACGGGGTTGGAGACCCAGTACTTC
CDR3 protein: CASSETGLETQYF

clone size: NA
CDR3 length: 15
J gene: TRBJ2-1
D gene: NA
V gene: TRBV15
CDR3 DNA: TGTGCCACCAGCAGAGATGGGAGATGGTACAATGAGCAGTTCTTC
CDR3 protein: CATSRDGRWYNEQFF

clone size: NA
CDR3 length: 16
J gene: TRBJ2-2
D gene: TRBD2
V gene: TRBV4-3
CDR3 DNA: TGCGCCAGCAGCCAAGATCTGGGGGGGTCCGCCGGGGAGCTGTTTTTT
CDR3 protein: CASSQDLGGSAGELFF

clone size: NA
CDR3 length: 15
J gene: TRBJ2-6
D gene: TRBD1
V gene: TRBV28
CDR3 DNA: TGTGCCAGCAGTAGGGACAGGGCTGGGGCCAACGTCCTGACTTTC
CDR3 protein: CASSRDRAGANVLTF

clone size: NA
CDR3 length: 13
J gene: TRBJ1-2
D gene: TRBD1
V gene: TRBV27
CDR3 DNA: TGTGCCAGCAGTCCGGGGACAGGGGTTGGCTACACCTTC
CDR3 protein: CASSPGTGVGYTF

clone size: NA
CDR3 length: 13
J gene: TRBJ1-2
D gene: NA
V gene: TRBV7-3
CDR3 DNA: TGTGCCAGCAGCTTAACGGCGGGCTATGGCTACACCTTC
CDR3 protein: CASSLTAGYGYTF

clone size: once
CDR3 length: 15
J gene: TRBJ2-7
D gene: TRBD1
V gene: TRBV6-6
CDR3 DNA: TGTGCCAGCAGTTATCGACAGGGAAAAGGACACGAGCAGTACTTC
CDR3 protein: CASSYRQGKGHEQYF

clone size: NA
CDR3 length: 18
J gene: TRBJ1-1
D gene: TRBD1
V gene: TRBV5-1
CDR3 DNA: TGCGCCAGCAGCTGGGACAGGGTCCGCTTCAAAATGAACACTGAAGCTTTCTTT
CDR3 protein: CASSWDRVRFKMNTEAFF

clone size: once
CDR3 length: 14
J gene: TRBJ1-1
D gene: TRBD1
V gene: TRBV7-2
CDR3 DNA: TGTGCCAGCAGCTTAAACAGGGGTGGGACTGAAGCTTTCTTT
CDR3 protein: CASSLNRGGTEAFF